These 17 T cell receptor beta chains share one sample of origin, sequenced in a study of T cells expressing NK-cell markers. TCRdb re-called the 5' RACE reads; one entry per CDR3 protein, DNA not given. This table holds about 460,000 distinct CDR3 sequences. What was sequenced was blood T cells: a sorted CD56 or NKG2C T cell subset, CD4+ or CD8+ T cells, or bulk PBMC T cells (not recorded which). These receptors all come from a woman aged 45-59 years in good health.

The chain has TRBV19 and TRBJ1-5. The CDR3 sequence is 14 residues long. Germline V gene data show CDR1 as LNHDA and CDR2 as SQIVND (reference sequence). The CDR3: CASTYLGGKQPQHF.

The rearrangement uses TRBV20-1 and TRBJ1-1; TCRdb gives TRBD1 as the D gene, but with no DNA this cannot be confirmed. The CDR3 length is 14 residues. Germline values: CDR1 DFQATT, CDR2 SNEGSKA (reference sequence). The CDR3 reads CSARAPGLNTEAFF.

This chain connects TRBV20-1 to TRBJ2-5. CDR1 is DFQATT and CDR2 is SNEGSKA in the germline V gene (reference sequence). This CDR3 has 15 amino acids. The chain's CDR3 is CSARVAPFAKETQYF.

The chain links TRBV6-5 to TRBJ2-7; the TCRdb D gene call, TRBD1, has no DNA to confirm it. This CDR3 contains 14 residues. From germline, CDR1 is MNHEY and CDR2 SVGAGI. The CDR3 region is CASSYLGQDYEQYF.

The chain recombines TRBV3-1 with TRBJ2-2; the D call of TRBD2 rests on TCRdb alone, since no DNA is present to check it. The CDR3 is made up of 13 amino acids. Germline loops: CDR1 LGHDT, CDR2 YNNKEL (reference sequence). Here the CDR3 reads CASLKSGRGELFF.

This chain joins TRBV12-3 or TRBV12-4 and TRBJ2-5; without DNA, the TCRdb call of TRBD2 cannot be checked. The CDR3 has 15 amino acids. CDR3 loop: CASSPTSGRPETQYF.

The CDR3 protein is CASSTGLAGGPGEDTQYF. This sequence joins TRBV5-1 and TRBJ2-3; as DNA is missing, the TRBD2 call by TCRdb cannot be tested. Germline CDR1 SGHRS, CDR2 YFSETQ. The CDR3 covers 18 residues. The whole variable domain, filled in from reference TRBV5-1 and TRBJ2-3, reads KAGVTQTPRYLIKTRGQQVTLSCSPISGHRSVSWYQQTPGQGLQFLFEYFSETQRNKGNFPGRFSGRQFSNSRSEMNVSTLELGDSALYLCASSTGLAGGPGEDTQYFGPGTRLTVL.

The rearrangement uses TRBV19 and TRBJ2-5; TCRdb's assignment of TRBD1 cannot be checked, as there is no DNA. Germline CDR1 is LNHDA and CDR2 is SQIVND (reference sequence). There are 15 residues in the CDR3. The CDR3: CASSARLHGRETQYF.

This rearrangement joins TRBV6-1 to TRBJ1-1. Germline lookup yields CDR1 MNHNS and CDR2 SASEGT. The CDR3 covers 15 residues. The CDR3 protein is CASSEATAPNTEAFF.

The chain is built from TRBV20-1 and TRBJ2-1; TCRdb picks TRBD2, but there is no DNA to check that call. Germline CDR1 and CDR2: DFQATT and SNEGSKA (reference sequence). The CDR3 runs 11 residues. CDR3 region: CSARTTQRLFF.

This sequence joins TRBV5-1 and TRBJ2-7; lacking DNA, the TRBD2 call made by TCRdb goes unchecked. The CDR3 is 15 residues long. Germline CDR1 reads SGHRS; CDR2 reads YFSETQ. CDR3 in amino acids: CASSVTSGSTHEQYF.

The chain couples TRBV3-1 to TRBJ1-1; TCRdb picks TRBD1, but there is no DNA to check that call. The germline CDR1 and CDR2 sequences are LGHDT and YNNKEL (reference sequence). The CDR3 is 16 residues long. CDR3 amino acids: CASSQSGTGVHTEAFF.

The chain uses TRBV6-1 and TRBJ1-1. The CDR3 is made up of 14 amino acids. CDR1 and CDR2 from the germline V gene are MNHNS and SASEGT. The CDR3 region is CASSGLEGYTEAFF.

V and J are TRBV5-1 and TRBJ2-5; TCRdb indicates TRBD2, and absent DNA this call remains unverified. Germline assignment: CDR1 SGHRS and CDR2 YFSETQ. This CDR3 comprises 15 residues. CDR3 residues: CASSERLAGEGTQYF.

The rearrangement uses TRBV11-2 and TRBJ2-3; TCRdb lists TRBD1, though no DNA is available to test this call. The CDR3 is made up of 13 amino acids. Germline values: CDR1 SGHAT, CDR2 FQNNGV. Here the CDR3 reads CASSPGVGNTQYF.

The chain joins TRBV20-1 to TRBJ1-5. CDR1 is DFQATT and CDR2 is SNEGSKA in the germline V gene (reference sequence). The CDR3 covers 13 residues. CDR3 residues: CSASGGRNQPQHF.

CDR3 sequence: CAWSVQIFLETQYF. The J gene is TRBJ2-5, the V gene TRBV30. The CDR3 consists of 14 residues. Per the germline V gene, CDR1 is GTSNPN and CDR2 is SVGIG (reference sequence).